This TCR beta chain stems from a study of shared clonotypes between healthy human individuals. CDR1 and CDR2 from the germline V gene are MNHEY and SMNVEV (reference sequence). The CDR3 is 17 amino acids. V was pared by 7 bases and J by 0 bases, with 19 bases between. Profiled with immunoSEQ multiplex PCR; TCRdb holds only in-frame clones, not every one. The sample has over a million clones; 98% are singletons. The chain links TRBV27 to TRBJ1-5; possible D gene TRBD1, 5 bases. This sequence originates from a man aged 25 to 40 in good health. Sequenced input: naive CD4+ T cells sorted from blood. Noted subset: CD45RA+ positively selected. The CDR3 sequence is CASKPVRGASSNQPQHF. The CDR3 region has the DNA TGTGCCAGCAAACCAGTAAGGGGCGCCTCTAGCAATCAGCCCCAGCATTTT.